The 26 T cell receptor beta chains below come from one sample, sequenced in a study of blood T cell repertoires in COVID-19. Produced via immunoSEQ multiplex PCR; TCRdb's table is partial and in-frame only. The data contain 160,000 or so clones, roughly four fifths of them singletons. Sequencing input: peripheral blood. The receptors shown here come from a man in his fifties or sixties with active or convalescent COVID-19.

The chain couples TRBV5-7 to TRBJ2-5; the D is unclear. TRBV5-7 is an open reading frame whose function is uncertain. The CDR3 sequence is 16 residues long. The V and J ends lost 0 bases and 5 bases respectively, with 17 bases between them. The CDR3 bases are TGTGCCAGCAGCTTGGGGGCCTACCGGCCACTGGAGACCCAGTACTTC. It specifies CASSLGAYRPLETQYF.

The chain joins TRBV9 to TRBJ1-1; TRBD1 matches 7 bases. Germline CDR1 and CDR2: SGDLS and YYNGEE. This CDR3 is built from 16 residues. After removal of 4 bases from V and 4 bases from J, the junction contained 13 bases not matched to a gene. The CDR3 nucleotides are TGTGCCAGCAGCTCCTTCAATTACAGGGGTGGCACTGAAGCTTTCTTT. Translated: CASSSFNYRGGTEAFF. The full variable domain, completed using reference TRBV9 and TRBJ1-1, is DSGVTQTPKHLITATGQRVTLRCSPRSGDLSVYWYQQSLDQGLQFLIQYYNGEERAKGNILERFSAQQFPDLHSELNLSSLELGDSALYFCASSSFNYRGGTEAFFGQGTRLTVV.

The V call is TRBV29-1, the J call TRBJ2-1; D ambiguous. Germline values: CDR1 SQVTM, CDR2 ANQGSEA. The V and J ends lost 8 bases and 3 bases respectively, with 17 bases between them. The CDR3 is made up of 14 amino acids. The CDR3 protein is CSLRLGVGYNEQFF. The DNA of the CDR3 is TGCAGCCTGCGTCTAGGTGTCGGCTACAATGAGCAGTTCTTC.

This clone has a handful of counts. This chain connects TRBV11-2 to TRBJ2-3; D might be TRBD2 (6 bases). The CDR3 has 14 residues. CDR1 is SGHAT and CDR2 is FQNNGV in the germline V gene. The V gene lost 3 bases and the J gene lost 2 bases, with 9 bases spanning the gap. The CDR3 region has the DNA TGTGCCAGCAGCTTGCGGGGAGTCACAGATACGCAGTATTTT. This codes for CASSLRGVTDTQYF.

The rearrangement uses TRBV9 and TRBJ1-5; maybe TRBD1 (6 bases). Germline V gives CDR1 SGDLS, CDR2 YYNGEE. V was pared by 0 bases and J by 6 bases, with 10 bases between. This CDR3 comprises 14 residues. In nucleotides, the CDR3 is TGTGCCAGCAGCGTAGCAGGGGCAGGTCAGCCCCAGCATTTT. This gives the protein CASSVAGAGQPQHF.

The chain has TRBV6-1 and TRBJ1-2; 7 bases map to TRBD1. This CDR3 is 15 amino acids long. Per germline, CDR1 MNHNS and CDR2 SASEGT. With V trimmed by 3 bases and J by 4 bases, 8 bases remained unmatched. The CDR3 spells CASSETPTGSYGYTF. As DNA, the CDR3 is TGTGCCAGCAGTGAGACCCCGACAGGGAGCTATGGCTACACCTTC.

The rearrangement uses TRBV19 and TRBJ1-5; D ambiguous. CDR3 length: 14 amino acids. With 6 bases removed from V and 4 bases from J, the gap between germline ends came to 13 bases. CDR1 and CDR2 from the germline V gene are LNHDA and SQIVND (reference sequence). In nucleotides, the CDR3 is TGTGCCAGTAGCACCGCGAGAGGGAATCAGCCCCAGCATTTT. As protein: CASSTARGNQPQHF.

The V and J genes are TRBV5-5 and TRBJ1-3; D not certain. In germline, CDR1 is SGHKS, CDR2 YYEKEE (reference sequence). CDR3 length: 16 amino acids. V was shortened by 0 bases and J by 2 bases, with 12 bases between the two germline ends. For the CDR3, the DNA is TGTGCCAGCAGCTTGGGACACTCAACTCCTGGAAACACCATATATTTT. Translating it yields CASSLGHSTPGNTIYF. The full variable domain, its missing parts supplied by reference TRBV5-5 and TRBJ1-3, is DAGVTQSPTHLIKTRGQQVTLRCSPISGHKSVSWYQQVLGQGPQFIFQYYEKEERGRGNFPDRFSARQFPNYSSELNVNALLLGDSALYLCASSLGHSTPGNTIYFGEGSWLTVV.

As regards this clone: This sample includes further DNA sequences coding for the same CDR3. As DNA, the CDR3 is TGTGCCAGTCAGGCGGGTAACTATGGCTACACCTTC. This encodes CASQAGNYGYTF. The chain employs TRBV28 and TRBJ1-2; D not certain. Trimming removed 9 bases at V and 1 base at J, with 9 bases between. CDR1 and CDR2 (germline): MDHEN, SYDVKM. The CDR3 covers 12 residues.

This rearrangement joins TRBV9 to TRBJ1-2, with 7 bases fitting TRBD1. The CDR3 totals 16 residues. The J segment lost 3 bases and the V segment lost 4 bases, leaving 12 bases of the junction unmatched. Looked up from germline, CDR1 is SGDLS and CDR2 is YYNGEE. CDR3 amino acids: CASSSLGQARDYGYTF. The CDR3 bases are TGTGCCAGCAGCTCCCTCGGACAGGCGAGAGACTATGGCTACACCTTC. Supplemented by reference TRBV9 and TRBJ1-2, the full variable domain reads DSGVTQTPKHLITATGQRVTLRCSPRSGDLSVYWYQQSLDQGLQFLIQYYNGEERAKGNILERFSAQQFPDLHSELNLSSLELGDSALYFCASSSLGQARDYGYTFGSGTRLTVV.

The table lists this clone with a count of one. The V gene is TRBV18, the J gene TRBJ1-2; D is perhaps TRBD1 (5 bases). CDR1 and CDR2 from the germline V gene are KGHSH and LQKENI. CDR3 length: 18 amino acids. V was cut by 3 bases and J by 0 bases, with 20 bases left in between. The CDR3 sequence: CASSPFSRGSGTNYGYTF. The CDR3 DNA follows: TGTGCCAGCTCACCCTTTTCGCGGGGGTCAGGAACTAACTATGGCTACACCTTC. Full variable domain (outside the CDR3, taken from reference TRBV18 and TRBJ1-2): NAGVMQNPRHLVRRRGQEARLRCSPMKGHSHVYWYRQLPEEGLKFMVYLQKENIIDESGMPKERFSAEFPKEGPSILRIQQVVRGDSAAYFCASSPFSRGSGTNYGYTFGSGTRLTVV.

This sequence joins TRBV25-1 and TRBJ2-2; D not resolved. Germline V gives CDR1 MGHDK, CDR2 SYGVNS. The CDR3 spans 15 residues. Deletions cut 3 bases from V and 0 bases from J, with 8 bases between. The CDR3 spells CASSDRPTNTGELFF. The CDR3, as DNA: TGTGCCAGCAGTGACAGGCCAACGAACACCGGGGAGCTGTTTTTT.

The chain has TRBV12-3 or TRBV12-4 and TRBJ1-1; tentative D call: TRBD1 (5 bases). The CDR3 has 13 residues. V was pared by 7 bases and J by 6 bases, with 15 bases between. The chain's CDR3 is CASILVGGAEAFF. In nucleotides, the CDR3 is TGTGCCAGCATCCTCGTGGGGGGTGCTGAAGCTTTCTTT.

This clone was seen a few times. CDR3 sequence reads: CASSMQGVAQHF. The CDR3 region has the DNA TGTGCCAGCAGCATGCAGGGGGTGGCCCAGCATTTT. The chain links TRBV5-6 to TRBJ1-5; 7 bases line up with TRBD1. Germline CDR1 is SGHDT and CDR2 is YYEEEE. The CDR3 length is 12 residues. The V segment lost 4 bases and the J segment 11 bases; nucleotides outside the gene matches: 6.

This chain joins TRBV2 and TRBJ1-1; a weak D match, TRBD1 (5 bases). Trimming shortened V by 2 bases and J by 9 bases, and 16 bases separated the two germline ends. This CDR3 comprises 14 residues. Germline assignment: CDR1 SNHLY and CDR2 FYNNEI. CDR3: CASSESGQGEKAFF. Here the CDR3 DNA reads TGTGCCAGCAGTGAATCCGGCCAGGGTGAGAAAGCTTTCTTT.

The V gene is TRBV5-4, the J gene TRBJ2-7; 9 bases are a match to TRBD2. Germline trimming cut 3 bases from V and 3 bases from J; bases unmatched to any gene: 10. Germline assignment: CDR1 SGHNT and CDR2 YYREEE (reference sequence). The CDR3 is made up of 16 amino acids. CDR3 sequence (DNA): TGTGCCAGCAGCTGGGGTGGTCCTAGCGGGAACTACGAGCAGTACTTC. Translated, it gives CASSWGGPSGNYEQYF.

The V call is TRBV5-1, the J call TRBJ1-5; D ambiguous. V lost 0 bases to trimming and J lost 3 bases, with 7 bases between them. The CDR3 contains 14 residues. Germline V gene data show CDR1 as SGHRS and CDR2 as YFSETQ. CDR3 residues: CASSLGESNQPQHF. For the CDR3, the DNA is TGCGCCAGCAGCTTGGGAGAATCCAATCAGCCCCAGCATTTT.

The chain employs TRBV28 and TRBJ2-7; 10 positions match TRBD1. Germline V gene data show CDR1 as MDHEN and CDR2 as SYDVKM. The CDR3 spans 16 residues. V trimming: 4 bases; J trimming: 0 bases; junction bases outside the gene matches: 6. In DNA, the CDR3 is TGTGCCAGCAGTTCCCCGACAGGGGGCAGCTCCTACGAGCAGTACTTC. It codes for CASSSPTGGSSYEQYF.

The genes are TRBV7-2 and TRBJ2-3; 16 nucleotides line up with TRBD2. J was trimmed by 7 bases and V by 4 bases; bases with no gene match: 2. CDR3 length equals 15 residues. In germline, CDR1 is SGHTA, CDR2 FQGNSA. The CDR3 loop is CASSWGLAGGNTQYF. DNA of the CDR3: TGTGCCAGCAGCTGGGGACTAGCGGGGGGGAATACGCAGTATTTT.

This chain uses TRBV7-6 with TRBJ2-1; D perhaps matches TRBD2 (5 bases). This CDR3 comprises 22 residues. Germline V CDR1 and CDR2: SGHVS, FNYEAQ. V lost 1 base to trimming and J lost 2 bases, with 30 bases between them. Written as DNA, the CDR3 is TGTGCCAGCAGCTTAGTGAGGCTAGCTCCCCGGCAAGAGGCTACCACCTACAATGAGCAGTTCTTC. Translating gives CASSLVRLAPRQEATTYNEQFF.

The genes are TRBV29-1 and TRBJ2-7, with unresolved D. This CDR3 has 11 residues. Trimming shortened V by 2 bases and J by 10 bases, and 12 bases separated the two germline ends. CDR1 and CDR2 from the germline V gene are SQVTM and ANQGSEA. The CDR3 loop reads CSVETTRNQYF. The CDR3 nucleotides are TGCAGCGTTGAAACCACGCGAAACCAGTACTTC.

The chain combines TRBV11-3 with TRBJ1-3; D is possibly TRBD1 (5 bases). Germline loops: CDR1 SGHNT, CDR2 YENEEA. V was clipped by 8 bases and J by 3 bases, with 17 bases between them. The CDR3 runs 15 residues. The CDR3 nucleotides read TGTGCCAGCCTACAGGAAGGATTGGGTGGAAACACCATATATTTT. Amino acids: CASLQEGLGGNTIYF.

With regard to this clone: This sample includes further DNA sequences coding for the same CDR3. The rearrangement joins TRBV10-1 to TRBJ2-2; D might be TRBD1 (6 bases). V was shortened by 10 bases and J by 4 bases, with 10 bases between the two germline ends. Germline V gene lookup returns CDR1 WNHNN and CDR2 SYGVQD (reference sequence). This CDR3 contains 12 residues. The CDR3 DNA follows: TGCGCCACCACGGACAGCACCGGGGAGCTGTTTTTT. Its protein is CATTDSTGELFF.

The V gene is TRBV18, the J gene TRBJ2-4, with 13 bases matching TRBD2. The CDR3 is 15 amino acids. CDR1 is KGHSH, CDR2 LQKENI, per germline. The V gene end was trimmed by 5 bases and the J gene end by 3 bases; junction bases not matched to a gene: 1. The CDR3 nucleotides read TGTGCCAGCTCAGGGACTAGCGGGAACAAAAACATTCAGTACTTC. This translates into CASSGTSGNKNIQYF.

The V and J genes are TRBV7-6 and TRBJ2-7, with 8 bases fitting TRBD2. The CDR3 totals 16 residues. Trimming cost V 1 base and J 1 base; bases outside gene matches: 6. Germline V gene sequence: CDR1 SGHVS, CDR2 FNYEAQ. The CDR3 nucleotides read TGTGCCAGCAGCTTAGAAGGCGGGAGGACTTCCTACGAGCAGTACTTC. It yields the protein CASSLEGGRTSYEQYF.

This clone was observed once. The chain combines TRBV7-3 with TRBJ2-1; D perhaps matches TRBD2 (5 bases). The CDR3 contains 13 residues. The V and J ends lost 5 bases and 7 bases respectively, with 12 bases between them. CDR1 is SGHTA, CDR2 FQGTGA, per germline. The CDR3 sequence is CASSPYRGNEQFF. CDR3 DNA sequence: TGTGCCAGCAGCCCCTATAGAGGGAATGAGCAGTTCTTC.